This is a list of T cell receptor beta chains from one sample in a study of cytomegalovirus exposure and HLA in healthy donors. Profiling relied on immunoSEQ multiplex PCR, and the TCRdb table lists in-frame clones only, not all of them. Of about 84,000 clones detected, roughly 90% appear once; the ten largest clones hold 2% to 2.5%. Specimen: PBMCs. The receptors derive from a man in his thirties or forties in good health and CMV-seronegative. CDR3s include the opening cysteine and the closing phenylalanine or tryptophan. A D gene is named only where the DNA matches it firmly. Clone size is stated in some rows and not others, as once, few, many or a class when expanded.

- - TRBJ2-2 TRBV5-6 TGTGCCAGCAGCCCGAGTGATTCGAACACCGGGGAGCTGTTTTTT CASSPSDSNTGELFF
TRBD1 - TRBJ2-7 TRBV6-1 TGTGCCAGCAGTTGGGACAGACCTTCCTACGAGCAGTACTTC CASSWDRPSYEQYF
TRBD2 - TRBJ2-5 TRBV10-2 TGCGCCAGCAGTCCCTCCTCGGGAGGGCAAGAGACCCAGTACTTC CASSPSSGGQETQYF
- - TRBJ2-3 TRBV18 TGTGCCAGCCGCACGGACGTTCAGGGTGATACGCAGTATTTT CASRTDVQGDTQYF
- - TRBJ2-1 TRBV9 TGTGCCAGCAGCGTAGGGGGGAGGGAGACAGGAAGATACAATGAGCAGTTCTTC CASSVGGRETGRYNEQFF
- - TRBJ1-2 TRBV6-5 TGTGCCAGCAGTGAACGACAGGTCTATGGCTACACCTTC CASSERQVYGYTF
- - TRBJ1-3 TRBV27 TGTGCCAGCAGTTTATTCTACACCATATATTTT CASSLFYTIYF
- - TRBJ2-2 TRBV4-1 TGCGCCAGCAGCCAAGATGTCGGCAGGGGAAACACCGGGGAGCTGTTTTTT CASSQDVGRGNTGELFF
TRBD1 once TRBJ1-4 TRBV4-1 TGCGCCAGCAGCCAGTCCGGGACAGGGGGCTTAATTGCAACTAATGAAAAACTGTTTTTT CASSQSGTGGLIATNEKLFF
TRBD1 - TRBJ1-2 TRBV27 TGTGCCAGCAGTTTATCGGGCAGGGGGCTTACTAACTATGGCTACACCTTC CASSLSGRGLTNYGYTF
- - TRBJ2-7 TRBV2 TGTGCCAGCACTGAAACTTTTTTTCGGGGTTACGAGCAGTACTTC CASTETFFRGYEQYF
TRBD2 - TRBJ2-1 TRBV2 TGTGCCAGTACCGGGGGCGGGAGGGCTAGGAGGAATGAGCAGTTCTTC CASTGGGRARRNEQFF
TRBD1 - TRBJ2-3 TRBV6-5 TGTGCCAGCAGCGAGCGGACAGGTAGAGATACGCAGTATTTT CASSERTGRDTQYF